This TCR beta chain was retrieved from a study of cytomegalovirus exposure and HLA in healthy donors. Study results and caveats: Altogether, 170 or so TCR beta chains were recorded as cytomegalovirus-associated.

The PCR employed 60 Vbeta primers together with 13 Jbeta primers. The table came from immunoSEQ multiplex PCR; TCRdb's copy has only in-frame clones and leaves some out. The table lists 200,000 to 250,000 clones, around 89% of them singletons. Of note for this clone: No antigen is known for it.

The sequencing input was PBMCs. The clonotype originates from a woman aged 18-29 years in good health and CMV-seronegative.

The CDR3 DNA follows: TGTGCCAGCAGCGACCAATTGATCGGGACTAGAGGCAATGAGCAGTTCTTC. Amino acids: CASSDQLIGTRGNEQFF. This rearrangement joins TRBV7-8 to TRBJ2-1, with TRBD2 matching 8 bases. Trimming at V came to 5 bases and at J to 6 bases, leaving 15 bases not matched to a gene. CDR1 and CDR2 from the germline V gene are SGHVS and FQNEAQ. The CDR3 spans 17 residues. The full variable domain, with the rest looked up from reference TRBV7-8 and TRBJ2-1, is GAGVSQSPRYKVAKRGQDVALRCDPISGHVSLFWYQQALGQGPEFLTYFQNEAQLDKSGLPSDRFFAERPEGSVSTLKIQRTQQEDSAVYLCASSDQLIGTRGNEQFFGPGTRLTVL.